The 15 T cell receptor beta chains below were found in one sample sequenced in a study of cytomegalovirus exposure and HLA in healthy donors. The study ran its PCR with 60 Vbeta and 13 Jbeta primers. Sequencing was performed with immunoSEQ multiplex PCR; in TCRdb, only in-frame clones are kept and a portion is missing. Among 120,000 or so clones listed, around three quarters were seen once. The material sequenced was PBMCs. The source is a woman between 40 and 50 years old in good health and CMV-seronegative.

This clone was detected a few times. CDR3 sequence: CASSLVGLAGAVWGDEQFF. Written as DNA, the CDR3 is TGTGCCAGCAGCTTGGTTGGGCTAGCGGGAGCTGTGTGGGGCGATGAGCAGTTCTTC. The V and J genes are TRBV5-5 and TRBJ2-1; TRBD2 matches at 10 bases. CDR1 is SGHKS, CDR2 YYEKEE, per germline (reference sequence). J gave up 8 bases and V 0 bases, and 17 bases lay outside the gene matches. The CDR3 extends over 19 amino acids. Full variable domain (remainder filled in from reference TRBV5-5 and TRBJ2-1): DAGVTQSPTHLIKTRGQQVTLRCSPISGHKSVSWYQQVLGQGPQFIFQYYEKEERGRGNFPDRFSARQFPNYSSELNVNALLLGDSALYLCASSLVGLAGAVWGDEQFFGPGTRLTVL.

CDR3 nucleotides: TGTGCCAGCAGGGAAACAGGGCCCGGGGAGCTGTTTTTT. It codes for CASRETGPGELFF. This chain links TRBV5-8 with TRBJ2-2; maybe TRBD1 (6 bases). Trimming took off 5 bases at V and 6 bases at J, with 11 bases between the two ends. CDR3 length equals 13 residues. From germline, CDR1 is SGHTS and CDR2 YDEGEE. The whole variable domain, remainder taken from reference TRBV5-8 and TRBJ2-2, is EAGVTQSPTHLIKTRGQQATLRCSPISGHTSVYWYQQALGLGLQFLLWYDEGEERNRGNFPPRFSGRQFPNYSSELNVNALELEDSALYLCASRETGPGELFFGEGSRLTVL.

The V gene is TRBV9, the J gene TRBJ2-1, with TRBD2 identical over 9 bases. The CDR3 runs 13 residues. With 2 bases clipped from V and 9 bases from J, the junction kept 3 bases outside the gene matches. Looked up from germline, CDR1 is SGDLS and CDR2 is YYNGEE. CDR3 residues: CASSVGGRVEQFF. The CDR3 nucleotides read TGTGCCAGCAGCGTGGGCGGGAGGGTTGAGCAGTTCTTC.

The chain has TRBV28 and TRBJ2-7; 7 nucleotides line up with TRBD2. V trimming: 3 bases; J trimming: 12 bases; junction bases outside the gene matches: 17. Germline values: CDR1 MDHEN, CDR2 SYDVKM. The CDR3 runs 15 residues. CDR3 sequence: CASSLGGGETPRLYF. CDR3 DNA: TGTGCCAGCAGTTTGGGGGGAGGGGAGACCCCCAGACTGTACTTC.

The chain has TRBV6-5 and TRBJ2-7; tentative D call: TRBD2 (6 bases). V lost 0 bases and J 6 bases, leaving 9 bases between the germline ends. Germline V gives CDR1 MNHEY, CDR2 SVGAGI. The CDR3 is 13 amino acids. CDR3: CASSYSRGAEQYF. The CDR3 nucleotides read TGTGCCAGCAGTTACTCGCGGGGAGCCGAGCAGTACTTC.

This clone appeared a single time. This sequence joins TRBV18 and TRBJ2-1; 10 bases match TRBD2. The ends lost 0 bases at V and 6 bases at J; junction bases unmatched: 5. Germline CDR1 is KGHSH and CDR2 is LQKENI. The CDR3 runs 16 residues. CDR3 region: CASSPPGGLATNEQFF. DNA for the CDR3: TGTGCCAGCTCACCACCGGGGGGACTAGCGACCAATGAGCAGTTCTTC.

The CDR3 is CASSFNGEETQYF. Written as DNA, the CDR3 is TGCGCCAGCAGCTTTAATGGAGAGGAGACCCAGTACTTC. V and J are TRBV5-1 and TRBJ2-5; D gene unclear. CDR3 size: 13 residues. V lost 2 bases to trimming and J lost 5 bases, with 10 bases between them. Germline CDR1 SGHRS, CDR2 YFSETQ.

This CDR3 reads CSVWWGRNDGYTF. CDR3 nucleotides: TGCAGCGTCTGGTGGGGCAGGAATGATGGCTACACCTTC. The genes are TRBV29-1 and TRBJ1-2, with D tentatively TRBD1 (5 bases). Trimming pared 6 bases from V and 6 bases from J, leaving 17 bases between. Germline V gene sequence: CDR1 SQVTM, CDR2 ANQGSEA. This CDR3 spans 13 amino acids.

The chain carries TRBV7-9 and TRBJ1-2; D is ambiguous. Per germline, CDR1 SEHNR and CDR2 FQNEAQ (reference sequence). The V end lost 7 bases, the J end lost 12 bases, and 24 bases lay between the germline ends. The CDR3 has 14 amino acids. In nucleotides, the CDR3 is TGTGCCAGCACCCCCCGGGAGATGGGCGCTGTGCACACCTTC. Translating it yields CASTPREMGAVHTF.

The J gene is TRBJ2-3, the V gene TRBV27; D remains unclear. V was pared by 3 bases and J by 4 bases, with 11 bases between. There are 14 residues in the CDR3. Germline V gives CDR1 MNHEY, CDR2 SMNVEV (reference sequence). The chain's CDR3 is CASSFSVSPDTQYF. The CDR3 bases are TGTGCCAGCAGTTTTTCTGTTTCCCCAGATACGCAGTATTTT.

This clone has a handful of counts. CDR3 coding DNA: TGTGCCAGCAGTCCCGTGGACAGGGGAAAACTGTTTTTT. This sequence encodes CASSPVDRGKLFF. V gene TRBV28 combines with J gene TRBJ1-4; 9 bases agree with TRBD1. This CDR3 contains 13 residues. CDR1 and CDR2 (germline): MDHEN, SYDVKM. Trimming removed 5 bases from V and 10 bases from J; junction bases left unmatched: 5.

This chain uses TRBV5-4 with TRBJ2-3; a weak D match, TRBD1 (5 bases). Trimming left V 1 base short and J 0 bases short, with 6 bases between. Germline V gene sequence: CDR1 SGHNT, CDR2 YYREEE (reference sequence). This CDR3 region has 14 residues. The DNA for the CDR3 is TGTGCCAGCAGCTTGCCAGGGAGCACAGATACGCAGTATTTT. This translates into CASSLPGSTDTQYF. The full variable domain, completed using reference TRBV5-4 and TRBJ2-3, is ETGVTQSPTHLIKTRGQQVTLRCSSQSGHNTVSWYQQALGQGPQFIFQYYREEENGRGNFPPRFSGLQFPNYSSELNVNALELDDSALYLCASSLPGSTDTQYFGPGTRLTVL.

This clone was found once. The chain recombines TRBV19 with TRBJ2-7, with D possibly being TRBD1 (5 bases). The CDR3 loop spans 14 amino acids. Germline CDR1 is LNHDA and CDR2 is SQIVND (reference sequence). Trimming took 3 bases from V and 4 from J, leaving 13 bases between them. CDR3 loop: CASSMGLGAYEQYF. The CDR3 DNA reads TGTGCCAGTAGTATGGGGCTTGGGGCGTACGAGCAGTACTTC.

J is TRBJ2-1 and V is TRBV13; D perhaps matches TRBD1 (6 bases). CDR1 PRHDT and CDR2 FYEKMQ come from the germline V gene (reference sequence). The CDR3 has 16 residues. V lost 3 bases and J lost 0, with 12 bases in between. The CDR3 sequence is CASSFVGASSYNEQFF. The CDR3 DNA reads TGTGCCAGCAGCTTTGTGGGGGCGAGCTCCTACAATGAGCAGTTCTTC.

V usage is TRBV2 and J usage is TRBJ1-6; 10 bases align to TRBD1. The junction had 0 bases not matched to a gene; V was cut back by 4 bases and J by 6 bases. The CDR3 is made up of 14 amino acids. Germline CDR1 reads SNHLY; CDR2 reads FYNNEI. The CDR3 DNA reads as TGTGCCAGCAGTGGGGACAGGGGTAATTCACCCCTCCACTTT. Translation: CASSGDRGNSPLHF.